The source of this T cell receptor beta chain is a study of blood T cell repertoires in COVID-19. In the study's own analysis: Amplification of reference gene primers was used by the study to estimate nucleated cell counts. Data came from immunoSEQ multiplex PCR; TCRdb stores just in-frame clones and leaves some out. D and trimming were read from the DNA, whereas the V and J calls and clone size are those reported in that table. The sample carries 30,000 to 40,000 clones, around 92% recorded once. The CDR3 is 14 residues long. V shed 1 base, J shed 6 bases, and the junction held 6 bases outside the gene matches. Germline values: CDR1 PRHDT, CDR2 FYEKMQ (reference sequence).

This receptor was obtained from a woman of 80 years or more with acute or convalescent COVID-19. The sample comprised peripheral blood. The V gene is TRBV13, the J gene TRBJ2-7; 7 positions agree with TRBD1. As DNA, the CDR3 is TGTGCCAGCAGCTTAGAACAGGGGAACGCCGAGCAGTACTTC. It specifies CASSLEQGNAEQYF. The whole variable domain, remainder taken from reference TRBV13 and TRBJ2-7, is AAGVIQSPRHLIKEKRETATLKCYPIPRHDTVYWYQQGPGQDPQFLISFYEKMQSDKGSIPDRFSAQQFSDYHSELNMSSLELGDSALYFCASSLEQGNAEQYFGPGTRLTVT.